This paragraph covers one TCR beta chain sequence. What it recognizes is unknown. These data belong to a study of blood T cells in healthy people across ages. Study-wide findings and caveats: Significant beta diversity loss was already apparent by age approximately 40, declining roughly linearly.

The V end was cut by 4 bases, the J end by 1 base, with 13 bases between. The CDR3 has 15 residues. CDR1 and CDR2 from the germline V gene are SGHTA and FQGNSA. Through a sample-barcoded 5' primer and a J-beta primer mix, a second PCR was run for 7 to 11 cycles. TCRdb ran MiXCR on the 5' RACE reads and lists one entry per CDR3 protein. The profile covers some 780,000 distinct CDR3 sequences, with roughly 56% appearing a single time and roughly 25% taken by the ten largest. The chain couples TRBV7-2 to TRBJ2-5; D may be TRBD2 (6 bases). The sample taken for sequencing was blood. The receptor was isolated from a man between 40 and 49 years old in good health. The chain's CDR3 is CASSSDGRSQETQYF. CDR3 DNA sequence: TGTGCCAGCAGCTCGGACGGGAGATCCCAAGAGACCCAGTACTTC. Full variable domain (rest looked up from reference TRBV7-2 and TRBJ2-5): GAGVSQSPSNKVTEKGKDVELRCDPISGHTALYWYRQSLGQGLEFLIYFQGNSAPDKSGLPSDRFSAERTGGSVSTLTIQRTQQEDSAVYLCASSSDGRSQETQYFGPGTRLLVL.